Listed here is a single T cell receptor beta chain. This entry comes from a study of blood T cell repertoires in COVID-19. For the study at large: There were acute and convalescent COVID-19 samples, and they came from the United States, Italy and Spain. PBMCs, B-cell-depleted T cells, or T cells were the source of the cDNA or gDNA that made up the material.

The V end was cut by 4 bases, the J end by 0 bases, with 17 bases between. This CDR3 spans 17 amino acids. CDR1 is SGHDT, CDR2 YYEEEE, per germline. Authors' analysis steps: Researchers report that nucleated cell counts were estimated from reference gene primer amplification. Profiled with immunoSEQ multiplex PCR; TCRdb holds only in-frame clones, not every one. The DNA was the basis for D and trimming; V, J and clone size are from that table. The data contain tens of thousands of clones, 80% to 90% of them singletons. The material sequenced was peripheral blood. The chain is built from TRBV5-6 and TRBJ2-1, with a weak D call TRBD2 (6 bases). This receptor was obtained from a man aged 65 to 79 with active or convalescent COVID-19. CDR3 nucleotide sequence: TGTGCCAGCAGCCCCCTAGCGCCCTTTAGCTCCTACAATGAGCAGTTCTTC. Protein: CASSPLAPFSSYNEQFF.